A selection of T cell receptor beta chains follows, all from one sample in a study of beta chain features in type 1 diabetes. Clones were sequenced by immunoSEQ multiplex PCR, and TCRdb holds only the in-frame ones, with some missing. The table records almost 350,000 clones, about 20% of them present only once. The specimen sequenced was naive CD4+ T cells from blood. These receptors all come from a woman aged 18-35 years in good health. Both conserved end residues are part of each CDR3. The D gene is left open where the match is weak. Clone size is not always given. Where it is, it says once, few, many or a class for expanded clones.

size,D,J,V,DNA,CDR3
.,TRBD2,TRBJ2-3,TRBV7-3,TGTGCCAGCAGCGCCTTTAGCGGGGCCTTCACAGATACGCAGTATTTT,CASSAFSGAFTDTQYF
.,TRBD1,TRBJ1-5,TRBV5-4,TGTGCCAGCAGCTCAGGGGGACCGGGCAATCAGCCCCAGCATTTT,CASSSGGPGNQPQHF
.,.,TRBJ1-3,TRBV29-1,TGCAGCGTTGAAGTGGGAGCTGGAAACACCATATATTTT,CSVEVGAGNTIYF
.,.,TRBJ2-3,TRBV5-6,TGTGCCAGCAGCTTGGTGGTTTCCTACACAGATACGCAGTATTTT,CASSLVVSYTDTQYF
few,.,TRBJ2-5,TRBV20-1,TGCAGTGCCCCGCGCTTAGAGACCCAGTACTTC,CSAPRLETQYF
.,TRBD1,TRBJ1-1,TRBV30,TGTGCCTGGAGGATCCGGGACAGGGACACTGAAGCTTTCTTT,CAWRIRDRDTEAFF
.,TRBD1,TRBJ2-1,TRBV15,TGTGCCACCAGCAGAGACAGGACAGGGAACAATGAGCAGTTCTTC,CATSRDRTGNNEQFF
.,TRBD2,TRBJ2-1,TRBV19,TGTGCCAGTGGAGAGCGGGGGCAGTTCTTC,CASGERGQFF
.,.,TRBJ2-1,TRBV7-7,TGTGCTAGCAGCTTAAGTGGCAGCTCCTACAATGAGCAGTTCTTC,CASSLSGSSYNEQFF
.,.,TRBJ2-5,TRBV15,TGTGCCACCAGCAGAGGGTCCACCATCGCCGGAGAGACCCAGTACTTC,CATSRGSTIAGETQYF
few,TRBD1,TRBJ1-2,TRBV29-1,TGCAGCGTTGCCGGACAGGGCTACTATGGCTACACCTTC,CSVAGQGYYGYTF
.,TRBD2,TRBJ2-3,TRBV7-2,TGTGCCAGCCGACTAGCGGGAGGGAGGGATACGCAGTATTTT,CASRLAGGRDTQYF
.,.,TRBJ1-1,TRBV30,TGTGCCTGGAGTGTTGAGGGGAACACTGAAGCTTTCTTT,CAWSVEGNTEAFF
few,TRBD1,TRBJ1-1,TRBV5-4,TGTGCCAGCAGCCTCTCGACAGGGAAGACTGAAGCTTTCTTT,CASSLSTGKTEAFF
.,TRBD1,TRBJ1-2,TRBV7-2,TGTGCCAGCAGCCCCGGGACAGTTAACTATGGCTACACCTTC,CASSPGTVNYGYTF
.,TRBD1,TRBJ1-1,TRBV30,TGTGCCTGGAGGAGGACAGGGATTGAAGCTTTCTTT,CAWRRTGIEAFF
few,.,TRBJ2-2,TRBV5-1,TGCGCCAGCAGCTTGGCGACAGACACCGGGGAGCTGTTTTTT,CASSLATDTGELFF
.,.,TRBJ2-2,TRBV30,TGTGCCTGGAGTAGGGGGAGTTTATCCACCGGGGAGCTGTTTTTT,CAWSRGSLSTGELFF
few,TRBD1,TRBJ2-7,TRBV7-2,TGTGCCAGCAGCCGGGACAGCCGCTACGAGCAGTACTTC,CASSRDSRYEQYF
.,.,TRBJ1-5,TRBV7-8,TGTGCCAGCAGCTTAGATCGGATCGGGCAGCCCCAGCATTTT,CASSLDRIGQPQHF
.,TRBD2,TRBJ2-3,TRBV2,TGTGCCAGCAGAAAGACTAGCGGAGGGGATACGCAGTATTTT,CASRKTSGGDTQYF
.,TRBD1,TRBJ2-7,TRBV6-6,TGTGCCAGCAGTTACTCAGGGACAGGGCTCTACGAGCAGTACTTC,CASSYSGTGLYEQYF
few,.,TRBJ2-2,TRBV14,TGTGCCAGCAGCGAGAAGAGGAGGGTAAACACCGGGGAGCTGTTTTTT,CASSEKRRVNTGELFF
.,.,TRBJ2-7,TRBV7-9,TGTGCCAGCACCCCATCGTTGGGGGGAATCTACGAGCAGTACTTC,CASTPSLGGIYEQYF
few,TRBD2,TRBJ2-6,TRBV4-2,TGTGCCAGCAGCCAAGTACAACTAGCGGGGAGAGGGGCCAACGTCCTGACTTTC,CASSQVQLAGRGANVLTF
few,TRBD1,TRBJ1-1,TRBV25-1,TGTGCCAGCAGTGAGGACAGGGGTACTGAAGCTTTCTTT,CASSEDRGTEAFF
few,.,TRBJ1-2,TRBV5-6,TGTGCCAGCAGCTCCCGGGGTCGGGGCTACACCTTC,CASSSRGRGYTF